The present T cell receptor (beta chain) was sequenced within a study of cytomegalovirus exposure and HLA in healthy donors. Study results and limitations: Presence/absence analyses supposed approximately even sequencing depth among donors.

This CDR3 contains 13 residues. Per germline, CDR1 SQVTM and CDR2 ANQGSEA. The V gene end was trimmed by 6 bases and the J gene end by 1 base; junction bases not matched to a gene: 1. The PCR contained 60 Vbeta and 13 Jbeta primers. Profiling relied on immunoSEQ multiplex PCR, and the TCRdb table lists in-frame clones only, not all of them. The profile shows about 15,000 clones, about 60% of them singletons. With regard to this clone: Its antigen is unidentified.

Sample: PBMCs. V gene TRBV29-1 combines with J gene TRBJ2-3, with TRBD2 matching over 10 bases. This clonotype originated in a woman between 45 and 60 years old in good health and CMV-seropositive. For the CDR3, the DNA is TGCAGCGTCGGGACTAGCGGCACAGATACGCAGTATTTT. Protein sequence: CSVGTSGTDTQYF.